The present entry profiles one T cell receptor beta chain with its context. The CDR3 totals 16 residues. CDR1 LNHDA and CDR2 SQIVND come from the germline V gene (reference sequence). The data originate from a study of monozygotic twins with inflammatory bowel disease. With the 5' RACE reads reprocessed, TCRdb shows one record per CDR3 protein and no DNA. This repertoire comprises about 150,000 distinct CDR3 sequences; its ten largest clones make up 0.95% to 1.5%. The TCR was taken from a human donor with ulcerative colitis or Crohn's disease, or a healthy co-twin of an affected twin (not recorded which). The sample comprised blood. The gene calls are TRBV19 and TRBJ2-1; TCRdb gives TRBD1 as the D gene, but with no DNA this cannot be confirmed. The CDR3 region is CASSISRDRFYNEQFF.